The 30 T cell receptor beta chains in this list originate from one sample, sequenced in a study of T cell responses to AZD1222 COVID-19 vaccine. Repertoires were generated with immunoSEQ multiplex PCR, while TCRdb's copy carries only in-frame clones and drops some. The sample contains about 85,000 clones, around 93% of which appear only once. Material: peripheral blood, obtained 28 days after the second AZD1222 dose. The receptor set was obtained from an adult who received the AZD1222 COVID-19 vaccine.

This clone appeared once. The chain is built from TRBV7-2 and TRBJ2-7, with D possibly TRBD1 on 8 matching bases. The CDR3 consists of 15 residues. CDR1 is SGHTA and CDR2 is FQGNSA in the germline V gene. Trimming shortened V by 2 bases and J by 6 bases, and 17 bases separated the two germline ends. The DNA for the CDR3 is TGTGCCAGCAGCTTAATGACAGGGGAGGGTGCCGAGCAGTACTTC. Its translation is CASSLMTGEGAEQYF.

The chain uses TRBV7-3 and TRBJ1-1; unclear D gene. CDR3 length equals 15 residues. The germline V and J ends were trimmed by 5 bases and 7 bases, with 20 bases remaining between them. Germline CDR1 SGHTA, CDR2 FQGTGA. The CDR3 protein is CASSPSGDPLNEAFF. The CDR3, as DNA: TGTGCCAGCAGCCCCTCGGGTGATCCCCTGAATGAAGCTTTCTTT. The full variable domain, with the rest looked up from reference TRBV7-3 and TRBJ1-1, is GAGVSQTPSNKVTEKGKYVELRCDPISGHTALYWYRQSLGQGPEFLIYFQGTGAADDSGLPNDRFFAVRPEGSVSTLKIQRTERGDSAVYLCASSPSGDPLNEAFFGQGTRLTVV.

The V gene is TRBV7-9, the J gene TRBJ1-2, with TRBD1 as a possible D gene (5 bases). This CDR3 is built from 17 residues. Trimming took off 5 bases at V and 0 bases at J, with 19 bases between the two ends. Germline CDR1 is SEHNR and CDR2 is FQNEAQ (reference sequence). The DNA of the CDR3 is TGTGCCAGCAGCCGGAGGACGACAGATACATCTAACTATGGCTACACCTTC. It codes for CASSRRTTDTSNYGYTF.

This chain links TRBV30 with TRBJ1-4; D is perhaps TRBD1 (5 bases). V lost 5 bases to trimming and J lost 0 bases, with 10 bases between them. The CDR3 has 14 amino acids. Germline V gene sequence: CDR1 GTSNPN, CDR2 SVGIG (reference sequence). CDR3 protein: CAWGRGTTNEKLFF. In nucleotides, the CDR3 is TGTGCCTGGGGAAGGGGCACAACTAATGAAAAACTGTTTTTT.

The rearrangement joins TRBV7-6 to TRBJ1-5; tentative D call: TRBD1 (5 bases). Per germline, CDR1 SGHVS and CDR2 FNYEAQ. The CDR3 runs to 13 residues. Trimming removed 4 bases from V and 4 bases from J, with 8 bases in between. CDR3 amino acids: CASSSRQNQPQHF. DNA of the CDR3: TGTGCCAGCAGCTCAAGACAGAATCAGCCCCAGCATTTT.

This chain links TRBV28 with TRBJ2-7, with TRBD2 matching 9 bases. The CDR3 sequence is 14 residues long. The V gene's germline CDR1 is MDHEN and CDR2 SYDVKM. V was clipped by 6 bases and J by 5 bases; unmatched bases: 8. The CDR3 loop reads CASRASGIMNEQYF. CDR3 in DNA: TGTGCCAGCAGAGCTAGCGGGATTATGAACGAGCAGTACTTC.

The count of this clone is one. V and J are TRBV6-6 and TRBJ2-1, with D possibly being TRBD1 (6 bases). Per the germline V gene, CDR1 is MNHNY and CDR2 is SVGAGI (reference sequence). The CDR3 has 14 residues. Trimming took off 6 bases at V and 9 bases at J, with 18 bases between the two ends. CDR3 coding DNA: TGTGCCAGCAGACCCAACTCCTTGGGGGCTGAGCAGTTCTTC. Translation gives CASRPNSLGAEQFF.

This clone occurred once. V gene TRBV10-3 combines with J gene TRBJ1-1; 7 bases fit TRBD1. Germline-derived CDR1 and CDR2 are ENHRY and SYGVKD. CDR3 length: 12 amino acids. V lost 11 bases to trimming and J lost 4 bases; unmatched junction nucleotides: 7. DNA of the CDR3: TGTGCCGTGCTAGGGGGCGGCACTGAAGCTTTCTTT. It codes for CAVLGGGTEAFF.

The chain has TRBV3-1 (or the pseudogene TRBV3-2) and TRBJ2-5, with 7 bases matching TRBD1. Per the germline V gene, CDR1 is LGHDT and CDR2 is YNNKEL (reference sequence). CDR3 size: 15 residues. V gave up 3 bases and J gave up 5 bases; unmatched junction bases: 9. CDR3 amino acids: CASSHKTGMGETQYF. In DNA form, the CDR3 reads TGTGCCAGCAGCCACAAGACAGGGATGGGGGAGACCCAGTACTTC.

A few counts support this clone. The chain recombines TRBV27 with TRBJ1-1, with 8 bases that match TRBD1. Per germline, CDR1 MNHEY and CDR2 SMNVEV (reference sequence). Trimming took 6 bases from V and 4 from J; bases not matched to a gene: 7. The CDR3 contains 14 residues. In DNA, the CDR3 is TGTGCCAGCAGCTTGACAGGGGAGGGCACTGAAGCTTTCTTT. Translation gives CASSLTGEGTEAFF.

The V call is TRBV19, the J call TRBJ1-4; D gene uncertain. Germline lookup yields CDR1 LNHDA and CDR2 SQIVND (reference sequence). This CDR3 has 13 amino acids. Trimming left V 8 bases short and J 8 bases short, with 15 bases between. CDR3 sequence reads: CASATSRREKLFF. The CDR3 nucleotides are TGTGCCAGTGCGACCTCTAGGCGGGAAAAACTGTTTTTT.

The V call is TRBV28, the J call TRBJ1-5; perhaps TRBD1 as D (5 bases). Looked up from germline, CDR1 is MDHEN and CDR2 is SYDVKM. CDR3 length equals 16 residues. V lost 4 bases to trimming and J lost 0 bases, with 13 bases between them. The CDR3 bases are TGTGCCAGCAGTTCAGGGTCTGGAACTAGCAATCAGCCCCAGCATTTT. This translates into CASSSGSGTSNQPQHF.

CDR3 in DNA: TGTGCCAGCAGTCGGGACTCTACCATGGGGCAGTATTTT. Translation: CASSRDSTMGQYF. The chain joins TRBV28 to TRBJ2-3, with a weak D call TRBD2 (6 bases). Trimming shortened V by 5 bases and J by 11 bases, and 17 bases separated the two germline ends. The CDR3 runs 13 residues. Looked up from germline, CDR1 is MDHEN and CDR2 is SYDVKM.

The rearrangement joins TRBV9 to TRBJ2-2; TRBD2 matches 11 bases. With V trimmed by 4 bases and J by 4 bases, 9 bases remained unmatched. Germline CDR1 SGDLS, CDR2 YYNGEE. There are 17 residues in the CDR3. CDR3 nucleotide sequence: TGTGCCAGCAGCCCATTAGCGGGAGGGCCAAGCACCGGGGAGCTGTTTTTT. The encoded protein is CASSPLAGGPSTGELFF.

This chain joins TRBV28 and TRBJ1-2; D perhaps matches TRBD1 (5 bases). Germline values: CDR1 MDHEN, CDR2 SYDVKM. Trimming stripped 8 bases from V and 6 bases from J, with 7 bases between. CDR3 length: 10 amino acids. The CDR3 spells CASEGNGYTF. The CDR3 DNA reads TGTGCCAGCGAGGGGAATGGCTACACCTTC.

J is TRBJ2-7 and V is TRBV21-1; TRBD2, as called in the table, went unchecked against the DNA. TRBV21-1 is given as a pseudogene. The CDR3 is made up of 15 amino acids. The CDR3, as DNA: TGTGCCAGCACCGGTAGCGGGAGAAAGACCTACGAGCAGTACTTC. It is translated as CASTGSGRKTYEQYF.

V is TRBV7-9 and J is TRBJ1-6; no clear D. This CDR3 spans 13 amino acids. Trimming removed 8 bases from V and 7 bases from J, with 12 bases in between. Germline V CDR1 and CDR2: SEHNR, FQNEAQ (reference sequence). CDR3 coding DNA: TGTGCCAGCGAGGGAGGACTCAATTCACCCCTCCACTTT. Amino acids: CASEGGLNSPLHF. The full variable domain, in which reference TRBV7-9 and TRBJ1-6 provide the parts outside the CDR3, is DTGVSQNPRHKITKRGQNVTFRCDPISEHNRLYWYRQTLGQGPEFLTYFQNEAQLEKSRLLSDRFSAERPKGSFSTLEIQRTEQGDSAMYLCASEGGLNSPLHFGNGTRLTVT.

The rearrangement links TRBV19 to TRBJ2-7; 13 bases map to TRBD2. The CDR3 runs to 18 residues. The V gene's germline CDR1 is LNHDA and CDR2 SQIVND (reference sequence). Trimming cost V 3 bases and J 2 bases; bases outside gene matches: 10. The CDR3 DNA reads TGTGCCAGTAGTATGAGACTAGCGGGAGGAACTGCCCCCTACGAGCAGTACTTC. It specifies CASSMRLAGGTAPYEQYF.

The genes are TRBV3-1 (or the pseudogene TRBV3-2) and TRBJ1-1, with TRBD1 identical over 8 bases. Germline V CDR1 and CDR2: LGHDT, YNNKEL (reference sequence). The V segment lost 3 bases and the J segment 10 bases; nucleotides outside the gene matches: 16. This CDR3 has 16 amino acids. CDR3 DNA sequence: TGTGCCAGCAGCCAGGGCCCTATGGGTCAGGGGGCGGGAGCTTTCTTT. It is translated as CASSQGPMGQGAGAFF.

This clone was recorded once. This chain joins TRBV27 and TRBJ1-5, with 7 bases that match TRBD1. J was trimmed by 5 bases and V by 4 bases; bases with no gene match: 8. Germline V lookup: CDR1 MNHEY, CDR2 SMNVEV (reference sequence). This CDR3 is 15 amino acids long. For the CDR3, the DNA is TGTGCCAGCAGTTCCTTAAGACAGGGTCATCAGCCCCAGCATTTT. Protein sequence: CASSSLRQGHQPQHF.

This clone has a single count. The V call is TRBV20-1, the J call TRBJ1-2; no definite D call. V lost 0 bases to trimming and J lost 5 bases, with 4 bases between them. CDR1 and CDR2 from the germline V gene are DFQATT and SNEGSKA (reference sequence). CDR3 length: 11 amino acids. CDR3 amino acids: CSARDKYGYTF. Written as DNA, the CDR3 is TGCAGTGCTAGAGATAAGTATGGCTACACCTTC.

This clone was observed a single time. The chain employs TRBV5-4 and TRBJ2-5; TRBD2 agrees at 14 bases. After removal of 2 bases from V and 4 bases from J, the junction contained 4 bases not matched to a gene. The CDR3 is 16 residues long. The germline V gene encodes CDR1 SGHNT and CDR2 YYREEE (reference sequence). The CDR3 spells CASSLGTSGRGETQYF. The CDR3 DNA reads as TGTGCCAGCAGCTTAGGGACTAGCGGGAGAGGAGAGACCCAGTACTTC.

V gene TRBV29-1 combines with J gene TRBJ1-5; D uncertain. V was pared by 1 base and J by 3 bases, with 10 bases between. CDR1 and CDR2 from the germline V gene are SQVTM and ANQGSEA. The CDR3 loop spans 14 amino acids. The CDR3 DNA follows: TGCAGCGTTGAAGTTTCCGGGGTCAATCAGCCCCAGCATTTT. It is translated as CSVEVSGVNQPQHF.

The genes are TRBV30 and TRBJ1-3; D perhaps matches TRBD1 (6 bases). Per germline, CDR1 GTSNPN and CDR2 SVGIG (reference sequence). The CDR3 loop spans 13 amino acids. Deletions cut 6 bases from V and 4 bases from J, with 13 bases between. CDR3 sequence reads: CACYRGSGNTIYF. In nucleotides, the CDR3 is TGTGCCTGCTATAGGGGGTCGGGAAACACCATATATTTT.

This chain links TRBV9 with TRBJ2-2; no reliable D call. The V gene lost 4 bases and the J gene lost 6 bases, with 10 bases spanning the gap. CDR3 length: 13 residues. Germline assignment: CDR1 SGDLS and CDR2 YYNGEE. The DNA for the CDR3 is TGTGCCAGCAGCTCCACCAACCCCGGGGAGCTGTTTTTT. As protein: CASSSTNPGELFF. Drawing the rest from reference TRBV9 and TRBJ2-2, the complete variable domain is DSGVTQTPKHLITATGQRVTLRCSPRSGDLSVYWYQQSLDQGLQFLIQYYNGEERAKGNILERFSAQQFPDLHSELNLSSLELGDSALYFCASSSTNPGELFFGEGSRLTVL.

The chain combines TRBV18 with TRBJ2-3; D not resolved. The CDR3 length is 15 residues. Germline CDR1 reads KGHSH; CDR2 reads LQKENI. The V and J ends lost 0 bases and 3 bases respectively, with 10 bases between them. CDR3 loop: CASSPPLKGTDTQYF. For the CDR3, the DNA is TGTGCCAGCTCACCACCACTCAAAGGGACAGATACGCAGTATTTT.

Here the CDR3 reads CASSKNPSSYEQYF. The CDR3 DNA reads TGTGCCAGCAGCAAAAACCCTTCCTCCTACGAGCAGTACTTC. The rearrangement uses TRBV7-3 and TRBJ2-7; no clear D. Germline V gene lookup returns CDR1 SGHTA and CDR2 FQGTGA. CDR3 length: 14 residues. V dropped 5 bases and J dropped 0 bases, with 11 bases sitting between them.

The chain carries TRBV7-9 and TRBJ2-7; 7 bases are a match to TRBD1. The trim removed 1 base at V and 2 bases at J, leaving 2 bases unmatched. The CDR3 sequence is 14 residues long. Germline V gives CDR1 SEHNR, CDR2 FQNEAQ (reference sequence). The CDR3 loop is CASSLGQGAYEQYF. CDR3 bases: TGTGCCAGCAGCTTAGGTCAGGGGGCCTACGAGCAGTACTTC.

V is TRBV7-9 and J is TRBJ2-7; 10 bases align to TRBD1. The CDR3 spans 14 residues. Trimming cost V 4 bases and J 2 bases; bases outside gene matches: 2. CDR1 is SEHNR, CDR2 FQNEAQ, per germline (reference sequence). This CDR3 is CASSSDRGPYEQYF. The CDR3 bases are TGTGCCAGCAGCTCCGACAGGGGGCCCTACGAGCAGTACTTC.

The genes are TRBV10-3 and TRBJ2-7, with 9 bases that match TRBD1. This CDR3 contains 15 residues. Germline CDR1 and CDR2: ENHRY and SYGVKD. V lost 4 bases and J lost 1; bases outside the gene matches: 5. The CDR3 spells CAISGPGQGSYEQYF. In DNA, the CDR3 is TGTGCCATCAGTGGGCCGGGACAGGGATCCTACGAGCAGTACTTC.